A single sample gave rise to the 25 T cell receptor beta chains below, sequenced in a study of regulatory T cells in long-lasting Graves disease. Time point defined: newly diagnosed GD, antithyroid drugs for less than 3 months. From PBMCs, RNA was extracted and then used to make the TCR library. Arm-PCR with iRepertoire HTBI primers amplified the CDR3 regions for these TCR beta libraries. Each CDR3 protein gets one entry after TCRdb re-called the multiplex PCR reads with MiXCR. The table lists around 470,000 distinct CDR3 sequences, 14% of them singletons. This sample also appeared in a second study, on T cells in Graves' hyperthyroidism and ophthalmopathy.

The sequencing here drew on peripheral blood mononuclear cells (PBMCs), taken at new diagnosis, from a patient treated with antithyroid drugs. Receptor source: a woman between 45 and 60 years old with Graves disease.

Many counts were recorded for this clonotype. The chain uses TRBV6-1 and TRBJ2-2; either TRBD1 or TRBD2 may supply D (5 bases each). The CDR3 sequence is 15 residues long. CDR1 MNHNS and CDR2 SASEGT come from the germline V gene. Trimming shortened V by 8 bases and J by 0 bases, and 13 bases separated the two germline ends. CDR3 loop: CASREGRTNTGELFF. The CDR3 DNA follows: TGTGCCAGCCGAGAGGGACGGACGAACACCGGGGAGCTGTTTTTT.

The V gene is TRBV27, the J gene TRBJ2-1, with 8 bases that match TRBD2. The CDR3 consists of 19 residues. J was trimmed by 0 bases and V by 6 bases; bases with no gene match: 16. Germline V gene sequence: CDR1 MNHEY, CDR2 SMNVEV (reference sequence). In DNA, the CDR3 is TGTGCCAGCAGACAACATACATTAGCGGGACGGAGCTCCTACAATGAGCAGTTCTTC. It encodes CASRQHTLAGRSSYNEQFF.

V and J are TRBV5-6 and TRBJ2-3; tentatively, D is TRBD1 (6 bases). V dropped 2 bases and J dropped 2 bases, with 12 bases sitting between them. The germline gives CDR1 SGHDT, CDR2 YYEEEE. The CDR3 loop spans 15 amino acids. This CDR3 is CASSLDRRNTDTQYF. As DNA, the CDR3 is TGTGCCAGCAGCTTAGACAGGCGTAACACAGATACGCAGTATTTT. Full variable domain (missing parts from reference TRBV5-6 and TRBJ2-3): DAGVTQSPTHLIKTRGQQVTLRCSPKSGHDTVSWYQQALGQGPQFIFQYYEEEERQRGNFPDRFSGHQFPNYSSELNVNALLLGDSALYLCASSLDRRNTDTQYFGPGTRLTVL.

This clonotype was observed a handful of times. V usage is TRBV30 and J usage is TRBJ2-1; 7 bases fit TRBD2. With V trimmed by 3 bases and J by 3 bases, 11 bases remained unmatched. The germline V gene has CDR1 GTSNPN and CDR2 SVGIG (reference sequence). The CDR3 is 16 residues long. In DNA form, the CDR3 reads TGTGCCTGGAGGAGGAGGGAGCGGGACCACTACAATGAGCAGTTCTTC. It translates to CAWRRRERDHYNEQFF.

The V call is TRBV19, the J call TRBJ1-4, with 10 bases identical to TRBD1. Per the germline V gene, CDR1 is LNHDA and CDR2 is SQIVND (reference sequence). V lost 5 bases, J lost 6 bases, and 6 bases stayed unmatched. The CDR3 consists of 15 residues. Written as DNA, the CDR3 is TGTGCCAGTAGTGCCCGGACAGGGGGAGATGAAAAACTGTTTTTT. Translating it yields CASSARTGGDEKLFF.

This clonotype was found a few times. The chain carries TRBV7-3 and TRBJ2-3; D possibly corresponds to TRBD2 (5 bases). V shed 6 bases and J shed 6 bases, with 28 bases lying between them. The V gene's germline CDR1 is SGHTA and CDR2 FQGTGA. The CDR3 has 18 residues. The CDR3 DNA sequence: TGTGCCAGCAGTCAACTTGGTAGGACTTCCGCCTTCCCGGATACGCAGTATTTT. This codes for CASSQLGRTSAFPDTQYF.

The sample holds a few counts of this clonotype. V and J are TRBV9 and TRBJ2-7, with 8 bases that match TRBD2. This CDR3 is 15 amino acids long. With V trimmed by 3 bases and J by 0 bases, 5 bases remained unmatched. Germline values: CDR1 SGDLS, CDR2 YYNGEE. CDR3 loop: CASSESGTSSYEQYF. The CDR3 nucleotides read TGTGCCAGCAGCGAGTCCGGGACTAGCTCCTACGAGCAGTACTTC.

This clonotype was recorded at least ten times. The V call is TRBV20-1, the J call TRBJ2-3; D is possibly TRBD2 (6 bases). CDR1 is DFQATT, CDR2 SNEGSKA, per germline (reference sequence). Trimming removed 1 base at V and 3 bases at J, with 11 bases between. This CDR3 is built from 14 residues. CDR3: CSARALAGTDTQYF. In nucleotides, the CDR3 is TGCAGTGCTAGAGCCCTGGCGGGGACAGATACGCAGTATTTT.

Points on this clonotype: Mismatch with germline at one junction end may stem from a read error. The V gene is TRBV5-1, the J gene TRBJ2-1; D may be TRBD2 (5 bases). Germline values: CDR1 SGHRS, CDR2 YFSETQ. CDR3 length: 15 amino acids. CDR3: CASSLGSGSYNGQFF. CDR3 in DNA: TGCGCCAGCAGCTTGGGGTCGGGGTCGTACAATGGGCAGTTCTTC. The full variable domain, completed using reference TRBV5-1 and TRBJ2-1, is KAGVTQTPRYLIKTRGQQVTLSCSPISGHRSVSWYQQTPGQGLQFLFEYFSETQRNKGNFPGRFSGRQFSNSRSEMNVSTLELGDSALYLCASSLGSGSYNGQFFGPGTRLTVL.

This clonotype has a handful of counts. It may be a read error: a sequence one base away is much more abundant. The chain recombines TRBV11-2 with TRBJ2-1, with D tentatively TRBD2 (7 bases). The germline gives CDR1 SGHAT, CDR2 FQNNGV. The CDR3 contains 16 residues. The CDR3 DNA sequence: TGTGCCAGCAGCTTAGTGGGCGGGGGCGAATACAATGAGCAGTCCTTC. This translates into CASSLVGGGEYNEQSF.

This clonotype was recorded many times. The chain joins TRBV7-9 to TRBJ2-3; 8 nucleotides agree with TRBD2. The CDR3 runs to 15 residues. V dropped 1 base and J dropped 1; count of bases not matched to a gene: 1. From germline, CDR1 is SEHNR and CDR2 FQNEAQ (reference sequence). The CDR3 DNA sequence: TGTGCCAGCAGCTTAGTTAGCGGGGGCACAGATACGCAGTATTTT. It yields the protein CASSLVSGGTDTQYF.

Notes on this clonotype: A read error may be the cause here, since a much bigger clone is one base away. V gene TRBV4-1 combines with J gene TRBJ1-1; possible D gene TRBD1, 5 bases. This CDR3 is 16 amino acids long. Germline V gives CDR1 MGHRA, CDR2 YSYEKL. The ends were cut back, 0 bases at V and 4 bases at J, with 15 bases in the middle. CDR3 amino acids: CASSQDRGTLSTEAFF. The CDR3 region has the DNA TGCGCCAGCAGCCAAGATCGGGGGACCTTGAGCACTGAAGCTTTCTTT.

This clonotype has ten or more counts. The genes are TRBV12-3 or TRBV12-4 and TRBJ2-2; no firm D call. V dropped 6 bases and J dropped 5 bases, with 10 bases sitting between them. The CDR3 spans 13 residues. The CDR3 DNA is TGTGCCAGCAGACCCGGCCCTACCGGGGAGCTGTTTTTT. Protein sequence: CASRPGPTGELFF.

This clonotype showed up many times. The V call is TRBV6-1, the J call TRBJ2-7, with D possibly being TRBD2 (6 bases). Germline values: CDR1 MNHNS, CDR2 SASEGT. The CDR3 consists of 13 residues. Trimming shortened V by 5 bases and J by 3 bases, and 11 bases separated the two germline ends. CDR3 amino acids: CASSRPGDYEQYF. The DNA of the CDR3 is TGTGCCAGCAGTCGTCCGGGAGACTACGAGCAGTACTTC.

This clonotype appeared many times. The chain links TRBV2 to TRBJ1-4; 7 positions match TRBD1. With 5 bases clipped from V and 6 bases from J, the junction kept 3 bases outside the gene matches. This CDR3 has 13 amino acids. Germline V gene data show CDR1 as SNHLY and CDR2 as FYNNEI. The CDR3 nucleotides read TGTGCCAGCAGTACCCAGGGGGATGAAAAACTGTTTTTT. It encodes CASSTQGDEKLFF. Full variable domain (outside the CDR3, taken from reference TRBV2 and TRBJ1-4): EPEVTQTPSHQVTQMGQEVILRCVPISNHLYFYWYRQILGQKVEFLVSFYNNEISEKSEIFDDQFSVERPDGSNFTLKIRSTKLEDSAMYFCASSTQGDEKLFFGSGTQLSVL.

In its sample, this clonotype was seen many times. V usage is TRBV12-3 or TRBV12-4 and J usage is TRBJ2-3, with D maybe TRBD2 (6 bases). CDR3 length: 15 residues. Deletions cut 5 bases from V and 2 bases from J, with 14 bases between. The CDR3 sequence: CASSPTGLDTDTQYF. In DNA form, the CDR3 reads TGTGCCAGCAGTCCCACGGGACTTGACACAGATACGCAGTATTTT.

This clonotype has a count of ten or more. The V gene is TRBV28, the J gene TRBJ1-2; D not certain. The germline V gene encodes CDR1 MDHEN and CDR2 SYDVKM. The CDR3 totals 11 residues. The V end lost 6 bases, the J end lost 8 bases, and 10 bases lay between the germline ends. The CDR3 DNA sequence: TGTGCCAGCAGGACGACATCAGGCTACACCTTC. As protein: CASRTTSGYTF.

This clonotype showed up just once. A much more abundant neighbour one base away suggests this may be a read error. The rearrangement joins TRBV3-1 to TRBJ1-4; 8 bases map to TRBD1. CDR1 is LGHDT and CDR2 is YNNKEL in the germline V gene (reference sequence). This CDR3 is built from 15 residues. V gave up 2 bases and J gave up 10 bases; unmatched junction bases: 9. The CDR3, as DNA: TGTGCCAGCAGCCAATTTACAGGGGGGAGTGGAAAACTGTTTTTT. It codes for CASSQFTGGSGKLFF.

In this sample, this clonotype turned up many times. The V gene is TRBV12-5, the J gene TRBJ1-1; the D is unclear. The germline V gene has CDR1 LGHNT and CDR2 FRNRAP. V lost 6 bases and J 3 bases, leaving 5 bases between the germline ends. CDR3 size: 11 residues. The CDR3, as DNA: TGTGCTAGTGGGGTCGACACTGAAGCTTTCTTT. Its protein is CASGVDTEAFF.

This chain connects TRBV18 to TRBJ2-1; 11 positions agree with TRBD1. CDR3 length: 20 amino acids. Per germline, CDR1 KGHSH and CDR2 LQKENI. The V segment lost 2 bases and the J segment 0 bases; nucleotides outside the gene matches: 12. The CDR3 bases are TGTGCCAGCTCACCAGTACGGGACAGGGGGGCTCGAAGCTCCTACAATGAGCAGTTCTTC. It is translated as CASSPVRDRGARSSYNEQFF.

This clonotype was counted at least ten times. The chain carries TRBV28 and TRBJ2-7; 8 nucleotides line up with TRBD1. The germline gives CDR1 MDHEN, CDR2 SYDVKM. Trimming cost V 6 bases and J 2 bases; bases outside gene matches: 6. The CDR3 is 14 residues long. The CDR3 nucleotides read TGTGCCAGCAGCTCGGACAGGGAGGCCTACGAGCAGTACTTC. Translated: CASSSDREAYEQYF.

This clonotype was observed many times. V usage is TRBV24-1 and J usage is TRBJ2-1, with no clear D. CDR1 is KGHDR and CDR2 is SFDVKD in the germline V gene. The CDR3 covers 13 residues. The germline V and J ends were trimmed by 2 bases and 0 bases, with 1 base remaining between them. In nucleotides, the CDR3 is TGTGCCACCAGTGATTACTCCTACAATGAGCAGTTCTTC. This encodes CATSDYSYNEQFF.

Regarding this clonotype: Just one base apart from a much larger clone, this may be a read error. The chain combines TRBV20-1 with TRBJ2-3, with D maybe TRBD2 (6 bases). From germline, CDR1 is DFQATT and CDR2 SNEGSKA (reference sequence). CDR3 length: 15 amino acids. The CDR3 sequence is CSARDLSGRTDRQYF. As DNA, the CDR3 is TGCAGTGCTAGAGATTTGAGCGGGCGCACAGATAGGCAGTATTTT.

A remark on this clonotype: A much larger clone differs by one base, so this may be a read error. J is TRBJ1-5 and V is TRBV6-2 or TRBV6-3, with D hard to call. The germline CDR1 and CDR2 sequences are MNHEY and SVGEGT. The V gene lost 10 bases and the J gene lost 2 bases, with 15 bases spanning the gap. The CDR3 consists of 14 residues. CDR3 DNA sequence: TGTGCCATCATCGAGGTTTCGCGCAATCAGCCCCAGCATTTT. Encoded protein: CAIIEVSRNQPQHF.

This clonotype was observed at least ten times. J is TRBJ1-6 and V is TRBV12-3 or TRBV12-4, with TRBD1 as a possible D gene (5 bases). The germline V and J ends were trimmed by 3 bases and 9 bases, with 9 bases remaining between them. This CDR3 comprises 13 residues. CDR3 region: CASSFKGVSPLHF. The DNA of the CDR3 is TGTGCCAGCAGTTTTAAAGGGGTTTCACCCCTCCACTTT.